The next 25 T cell receptor beta chains were all read from a single sample in a study of neoadjuvant anti-PD-1 for oral cavity cancer. Assay: immunoSEQ multiplex PCR; the TCRdb copy retains only in-frame clones and omits some. The table has tens of thousands of clones, around 83% seen once. The material sequenced was PBMCs, taken before nivolumab (anti-PD-1) treatment. The receptors originated from a person aged 35 to 85 with oral cavity squamous cell carcinoma.

The chain combines TRBV13 with TRBJ2-1; TRBD1 aligns across 7 bases. CDR3 length: 15 residues. CDR1 and CDR2 (germline): PRHDT, FYEKMQ (reference sequence). V was clipped by 1 base and J by 7 bases; unmatched bases: 7. The DNA for the CDR3 is TGTGCCAGCAGCTTAGACAGGGGTACAGGGAATGAGCAGTTCTTC. Translating gives CASSLDRGTGNEQFF.

V is TRBV7-3 and J is TRBJ2-1, with TRBD1 matching 7 bases. CDR1 is SGHTA, CDR2 FQGTGA, per germline. CDR3 size: 15 residues. With V trimmed by 5 bases and J by 4 bases, 8 bases remained unmatched. CDR3 sequence (DNA): TGTGCCAGCAGCGCCCGACAGGGTCTTTACAATGAGCAGTTCTTC. Amino acid sequence: CASSARQGLYNEQFF.

Only one count was recorded for this clone. The chain recombines TRBV5-4 with TRBJ2-7; 13 positions agree with TRBD2. CDR1 is SGHNT and CDR2 is YYREEE in the germline V gene (reference sequence). This CDR3 has 14 amino acids. Trimming at V came to 4 bases and at J to 6 bases, leaving 4 bases not matched to a gene. The CDR3 region is CASSGLAGAREQYF. CDR3 nucleotide sequence: TGTGCCAGCAGCGGACTAGCGGGAGCCCGCGAGCAGTACTTC.

The rearrangement joins TRBV2 to TRBJ1-1, with 10 bases lining up with TRBD1. The CDR3 totals 14 residues. The J segment lost 2 bases and the V segment lost 11 bases, leaving 8 bases of the junction unmatched. Germline V CDR1 and CDR2: SNHLY, FYNNEI. CDR3 amino acids: CARARTGGNTEAFF. DNA for the CDR3: TGTGCCCGCGCCAGGACAGGGGGAAACACTGAAGCTTTCTTT.

This chain links TRBV10-1 with TRBJ2-1, with D possibly TRBD1 on 5 matching bases. V gave up 8 bases and J gave up 6 bases, with 14 bases separating them. The CDR3 consists of 13 residues. Germline-derived CDR1 and CDR2 are WNHNN and SYGVQD (reference sequence). CDR3 protein: CASGAFGFNEQFF. The CDR3 nucleotides read TGCGCCAGCGGGGCATTTGGGTTCAATGAGCAGTTCTTC.

The gene calls are TRBV14 and TRBJ1-2, with D possibly being TRBD1 (6 bases). V lost 3 bases and J 4 bases, leaving 12 bases between the germline ends. CDR1 is SGHDN, CDR2 FVKESK, per germline. The CDR3 has 14 amino acids. The DNA for the CDR3 is TGTGCCAGCAGCCAGCAGGGGTATGGCTATGGCTACACCTTC. The encoded protein is CASSQQGYGYGYTF.

The chain is built from TRBV11-2 and TRBJ2-7; D gene unclear. Trimming pared 0 bases from V and 6 bases from J, leaving 9 bases between. Germline values: CDR1 SGHAT, CDR2 FQNNGV. The CDR3 has 13 residues. CDR3 coding DNA: TGTGCCAGCAGCTTAGAACTGGCCTCCGAGCAGTACTTC. It codes for CASSLELASEQYF.

The chain has TRBV10-3 and TRBJ2-7; D may be TRBD1 (6 bases). Germline V lookup: CDR1 ENHRY, CDR2 SYGVKD. The V gene lost 7 bases and the J gene lost 2 bases, with 9 bases spanning the gap. The length of the CDR3 is 12 residues. The CDR3 loop reads CAIKDSTYEQYF. The CDR3 DNA reads TGTGCCATCAAGGACAGCACCTACGAGCAGTACTTC.

V usage is TRBV6-5 and J usage is TRBJ2-7; no clear D. Trimming cost V 7 bases and J 9 bases, with 19 bases left between them. The CDR3 covers 13 residues. Germline V gene sequence: CDR1 MNHEY, CDR2 SVGAGI. This CDR3 is CASTYDRRSMQYF. DNA for the CDR3: TGTGCCAGCACCTACGATAGAAGGTCGATGCAGTACTTC.

This chain connects TRBV29-1 to TRBJ1-2; D perhaps matches TRBD1 (6 bases). Germline V lookup: CDR1 SQVTM, CDR2 ANQGSEA. V lost 0 bases, J lost 5 bases, and 10 bases lay in between. The CDR3 extends over 13 amino acids. CDR3 amino acids: CSVEDRTAYGYTF. The CDR3 region has the DNA TGCAGCGTTGAAGATCGGACAGCTTATGGCTACACCTTC. Full variable domain (missing parts from reference TRBV29-1 and TRBJ1-2): SAVISQKPSRDICQRGTSLTIQCQVDSQVTMMFWYRQQPGQSLTLIATANQGSEATYESGFVIDKFPISRPNLTFSTLTVSNMSPEDSSIYLCSVEDRTAYGYTFGSGTRLTVV.

As concerns this clone: The junction departs from the called germline gene at one end, perhaps through a read error. The J gene is TRBJ2-1, the V gene TRBV7-2; 10 bases are a match to TRBD2. Germline V gene sequence: CDR1 SGHTA, CDR2 FQGNSA. The CDR3 has 15 residues. CDR3 in DNA: TGTGCCAGCAGCCTAGCGGGAGCGGGATACAATGAGCAGTTCTTC. Its protein is CASSLAGAGYNEQFF.

The chain couples TRBV30 to TRBJ1-2, with unresolved D. Germline V gives CDR1 GTSNPN, CDR2 SVGIG (reference sequence). The CDR3 contains 11 residues. Trimming removed 4 bases from V and 5 bases from J, with 8 bases in between. DNA of the CDR3: TGTGCCTGGACTGCTCGATATGGCTACACCTTC. Translated: CAWTARYGYTF.

The chain couples TRBV5-1 to TRBJ2-7; no definite D call. This CDR3 is 15 amino acids long. Trimming stripped 3 bases from V and 0 bases from J, with 13 bases between. Per germline, CDR1 SGHRS and CDR2 YFSETQ. This CDR3 is CASSSERFTSYEQYF. The CDR3 nucleotides read TGCGCCAGCAGCTCAGAGAGATTCACCTCCTACGAGCAGTACTTC.

The genes are TRBV29-1 and TRBJ2-1, with 13 bases fitting TRBD2. The CDR3 runs 14 residues. V shed 4 bases, J shed 7 bases, and the junction held 4 bases outside the gene matches. Germline V gene data show CDR1 as SQVTM and CDR2 as ANQGSEA. Here the CDR3 reads CSVAGTSGNNEQFF. The CDR3 DNA is TGCAGCGTTGCTGGGACTAGCGGGAATAATGAGCAGTTCTTC.

This clone appeared once. The chain is built from TRBV7-9 and TRBJ1-3; no clear D. V was clipped by 5 bases and J by 0 bases, with 11 bases between them. The CDR3 has 15 residues. Germline V lookup: CDR1 SEHNR, CDR2 FQNEAQ (reference sequence). The CDR3 region has the DNA TGTGCCAGCAGCCTATCTGGTACCTCTGGAAACACCATATATTTT. As protein: CASSLSGTSGNTIYF.

The chain is built from TRBV30 and TRBJ1-1; 8 bases align to TRBD1. Germline CDR1 GTSNPN, CDR2 SVGIG (reference sequence). Trimming cost V 2 bases and J 2 bases; bases outside gene matches: 19. This CDR3 has 19 amino acids. The CDR3 reads CAWSSRGRDRHIQNTEAFF. DNA for the CDR3: TGTGCCTGGAGTTCCAGGGGGCGGGACAGACACATCCAAAACACTGAAGCTTTCTTT.

This chain connects TRBV7-9 to TRBJ2-7, with D possibly called TRBD1 or TRBD2 (6 bases each). CDR3 length: 15 residues. V lost 6 bases, J lost 2 bases, and 17 bases lay in between. Germline assignment: CDR1 SEHNR and CDR2 FQNEAQ (reference sequence). The CDR3 nucleotides read TGTGCCAGCAGTTCAACGGGGGCTGTCCCCTACGAGCAGTACTTC. It is translated as CASSSTGAVPYEQYF.

The chain has TRBV7-2 and TRBJ1-3; tentatively, D is TRBD1 (5 bases). CDR1 SGHTA and CDR2 FQGNSA come from the germline V gene. V gave up 0 bases and J gave up 4 bases, with 10 bases separating them. The CDR3 contains 15 residues. DNA of the CDR3: TGTGCCAGCAGCTTAGCGCAGGGTGGAGGAAACACCATATATTTT. Translating it yields CASSLAQGGGNTIYF.

This chain uses TRBV7-9 with TRBJ1-3, with D possibly TRBD1 on 5 matching bases. CDR1 is SEHNR, CDR2 FQNEAQ, per germline (reference sequence). There are 15 residues in the CDR3. Trimming took off 6 bases at V and 2 bases at J, with 14 bases between the two ends. DNA for the CDR3: TGTGCCAGCAGGCCTGGGACGGCTACTGGAAACACCATATATTTT. Encoded protein: CASRPGTATGNTIYF.

This clone has a single count. The CDR3: CASSPPGAWTYEQYF. In DNA, the CDR3 is TGCGCCAGCAGCCCCCCAGGGGCGTGGACCTACGAGCAGTACTTC. The rearrangement uses TRBV4-1 and TRBJ2-7; D perhaps matches TRBD1 (6 bases). The CDR3 is 15 residues long. Germline CDR1 MGHRA, CDR2 YSYEKL. V dropped 4 bases and J dropped 2 bases, with 15 bases sitting between them.

The chain recombines TRBV5-5 with TRBJ2-7; 12 nucleotides match TRBD2. V gave up 5 bases and J gave up 7 bases; unmatched junction bases: 7. Germline V gene lookup returns CDR1 SGHKS and CDR2 YYEKEE (reference sequence). The CDR3 extends over 14 amino acids. DNA for the CDR3: TGTGCCAGCAGAAGACTAGCGGGAGCGGATGAGCAGTACTTC. It encodes CASRRLAGADEQYF.

CDR3 protein: CATPRRQEGSRSTDTQYF. DNA of the CDR3: TGTGCCACCCCCAGGAGACAGGAAGGATCGCGTAGCACAGATACGCAGTATTTT. The chain joins TRBV7-9 to TRBJ2-3, with D tentatively TRBD1 (6 bases). Looked up from germline, CDR1 is SEHNR and CDR2 is FQNEAQ (reference sequence). CDR3 length: 18 residues. V lost 10 bases and J lost 0, with 26 bases in between.

As to this clone: Its ends do not fully match the called genes, so a read error is possible. The rearrangement links TRBV30 to TRBJ1-1, with 7 positions matching TRBD1. The germline V gene encodes CDR1 GTSNPN and CDR2 SVGIG (reference sequence). This CDR3 has 14 amino acids. CDR3 sequence: CARRGQMKTTEAFF. The DNA for the CDR3 is TGTGCCCGGAGGGGACAGATGAAGACCACTGAAGCTTTCTTT.

The chain recombines TRBV13 with TRBJ2-7, with D unclear. The CDR3 consists of 13 residues. Germline V gives CDR1 PRHDT, CDR2 FYEKMQ (reference sequence). V gave up 3 bases and J gave up 4 bases, with 10 bases separating them. CDR3: CASSLPQEYEQYF. CDR3 DNA: TGTGCCAGCAGCTTGCCTCAGGAATACGAGCAGTACTTC. Combining the CDR3 with reference TRBV13 and TRBJ2-7 gives the whole variable domain AAGVIQSPRHLIKEKRETATLKCYPIPRHDTVYWYQQGPGQDPQFLISFYEKMQSDKGSIPDRFSAQQFSDYHSELNMSSLELGDSALYFCASSLPQEYEQYFGPGTRLTVT.

The CDR3 region is CASSLFYYQTRDTGELFF. DNA for the CDR3: TGTGCCAGCAGTTTATTTTATTACCAGACACGAGACACCGGGGAGCTGTTTTTT. The chain uses TRBV27 and TRBJ2-2, with unresolved D. The germline V gene has CDR1 MNHEY and CDR2 SMNVEV (reference sequence). The germline V and J ends were trimmed by 1 base and 3 bases, with 18 bases remaining between them. The CDR3 is 18 amino acids.